This entry features one T cell receptor (beta chain) sequence. Its antigen is not known. This sample is part of a study of OX40 agonist ivuxolimab in advanced cancers. Study as a whole: Prior anti-PD-1, anti-PD-L1 or anti-CTLA-4 therapy was allowed; 30% to 40% had some. Regarding the study as a whole: Antigen specificity was not determined for the expanded peripheral T cells.

It was autoimmune disease history or systemic immunosuppression that excluded patients. CDR1 and CDR2 from the germline V gene are SGHNT and YYREEE (reference sequence). The CDR3 length is 15 residues. Trimming removed 0 bases from V and 4 bases from J; junction bases left unmatched: 4. This table comes from immunoSEQ multiplex PCR, and its TCRdb copy is limited to in-frame clones, with some not included. The profile shows 70,000 or so clones, 80% to 85% of them singletons. The sequencing here drew on CD4+ or CD8+ T cells sorted from blood, taken in a trial of the OX40 agonist ivuxolimab. This rearrangement joins TRBV5-4 to TRBJ2-7; 10 nucleotides line up with TRBD1. This TCR was recovered from an adult with an advanced solid tumor such as melanoma, head and neck, liver or kidney cancer. The CDR3 region has the DNA TGTGCCAGCAGCTTGGGGGGACAGGGGAGATACGAGCAGTACTTC. It yields the protein CASSLGGQGRYEQYF.